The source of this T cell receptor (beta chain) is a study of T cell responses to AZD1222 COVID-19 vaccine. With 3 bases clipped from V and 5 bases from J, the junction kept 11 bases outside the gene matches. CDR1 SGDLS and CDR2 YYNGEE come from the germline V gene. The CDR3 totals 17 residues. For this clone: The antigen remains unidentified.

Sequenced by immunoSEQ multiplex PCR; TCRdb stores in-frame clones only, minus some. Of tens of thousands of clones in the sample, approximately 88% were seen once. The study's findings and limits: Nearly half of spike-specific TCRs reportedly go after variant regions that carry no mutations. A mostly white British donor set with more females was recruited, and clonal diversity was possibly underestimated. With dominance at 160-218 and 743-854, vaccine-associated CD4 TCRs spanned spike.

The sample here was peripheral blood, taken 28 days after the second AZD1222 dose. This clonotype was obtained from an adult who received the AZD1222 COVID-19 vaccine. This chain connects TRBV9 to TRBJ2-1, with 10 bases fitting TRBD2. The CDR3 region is CASSAANGTSVNNEQFF. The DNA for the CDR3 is TGTGCCAGCAGCGCCGCAAACGGGACTAGCGTAAACAATGAGCAGTTCTTC. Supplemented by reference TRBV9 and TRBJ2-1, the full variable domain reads DSGVTQTPKHLITATGQRVTLRCSPRSGDLSVYWYQQSLDQGLQFLIQYYNGEERAKGNILERFSAQQFPDLHSELNLSSLELGDSALYFCASSAANGTSVNNEQFFGPGTRLTVL.